These 13 T cell receptor beta chains were all obtained from the same sample, sequenced in a study of blood T cell repertoires in COVID-19. Generated by immunoSEQ multiplex PCR, the TCRdb table keeps only in-frame clones and is missing some. The table has 250,000 or so clones, around nine tenths seen once; the top ten hold less than 3.5%. The sample consisted of peripheral blood. Source of these receptors: a woman aged 60-75 years with acute or convalescent COVID-19.

This rearrangement joins TRBV10-3 to TRBJ1-1; perhaps TRBD1 as D (5 bases). This CDR3 contains 16 residues. V dropped 4 bases and J dropped 0 bases, with 15 bases sitting between them. Germline CDR1 and CDR2: ENHRY and SYGVKD. In DNA, the CDR3 is TGTGCCATCAGTGTGGGGCAGGGATCCATGAACACTGAAGCTTTCTTT. Encoded protein: CAISVGQGSMNTEAFF.

The DNA of the CDR3 is TGTGCCAGCAGTAATATCAACTATGGCTACACCTTC. Translation gives CASSNINYGYTF. The rearrangement uses TRBV12-3 or TRBV12-4 and TRBJ1-2, with no clear D. V lost 5 bases and J lost 2, with 6 bases in between. The CDR3 has 12 residues.

In this sample, this clone turned up a few times. V gene TRBV28 combines with J gene TRBJ1-3, with D hard to call. The germline V gene encodes CDR1 MDHEN and CDR2 SYDVKM. CDR3 size: 16 residues. The V gene lost 6 bases and the J gene lost 0 bases, with 15 bases spanning the gap. The CDR3 reads CASRPLDSSSGNTIYF. As DNA, the CDR3 is TGTGCCAGCAGGCCCCTTGACTCGAGCTCTGGAAACACCATATATTTT.

This clone has only one observation. The V gene is TRBV19, the J gene TRBJ1-5, with a weak D call TRBD1 (5 bases). The germline gives CDR1 LNHDA, CDR2 SQIVND (reference sequence). This CDR3 is built from 18 residues. V gave up 5 bases and J gave up 4 bases, with 24 bases separating them. DNA of the CDR3: TGTGCCAGTAGTCTAGCAGGGCCCGCGGCCGGGGGGAATCAGCCCCAGCATTTT. Translating gives CASSLAGPAAGGNQPQHF.

The chain is built from TRBV20-1 and TRBJ2-3; the match to TRBD2 covers 9 bases. The CDR3 contains 14 residues. Looked up from germline, CDR1 is DFQATT and CDR2 is SNEGSKA (reference sequence). V lost 3 bases, J lost 4 bases, and 5 bases stayed unmatched. The CDR3 DNA reads TGCAGTGCTAGTACTCCTAGCGGGGCAGATACGCAGTATTTT. This encodes CSASTPSGADTQYF.

V is TRBV5-1 and J is TRBJ2-1; D may be TRBD2 (5 bases). V was cut by 2 bases and J by 4 bases, with 7 bases left in between. Germline V gene data show CDR1 as SGHRS and CDR2 as YFSETQ. There are 13 residues in the CDR3. The CDR3, as DNA: TGCGCCAGCAGCTTAACGGGGTACAATGAGCAGTTCTTC. Its translation is CASSLTGYNEQFF.

The chain employs TRBV7-9 and TRBJ1-6, with a tentative D call TRBD1 (5 bases). Germline-derived CDR1 and CDR2 are SEHNR and FQNEAQ (reference sequence). This CDR3 has 14 residues. Trimming stripped 2 bases from V and 9 bases from J, with 11 bases between. The CDR3 nucleotides read TGTGCCAGCAGCTTAAGCGGGGACGGTTCACCCCTCCACTTT. Encoded protein: CASSLSGDGSPLHF.

The genes are TRBV11-2 and TRBJ1-2, with D perhaps matching TRBD1 (6 bases). The CDR3 is made up of 15 amino acids. V lost 5 bases and J lost 5, with 18 bases in between. Germline V gene lookup returns CDR1 SGHAT and CDR2 FQNNGV. CDR3 coding DNA: TGTGCCAGCAGCCGATTTCTCAATCAGGGGTATGGCTACACCTTC. This sequence encodes CASSRFLNQGYGYTF.

The chain carries TRBV19 and TRBJ2-5, with 7 bases that match TRBD2. Germline trimming cut 8 bases from V and 3 bases from J; bases unmatched to any gene: 12. The CDR3 length is 15 residues. Germline CDR1 reads LNHDA; CDR2 reads SQIVND (reference sequence). CDR3 region: CASSIGASGEETQYF. The CDR3 DNA is TGTGCCAGTTCCATTGGGGCTAGCGGAGAAGAGACCCAGTACTTC.

This chain uses TRBV19 with TRBJ1-4, with D tentatively TRBD1 (5 bases). CDR3 length: 15 residues. The ends were cut back, 7 bases at V and 4 bases at J, with 16 bases in the middle. Per the germline V gene, CDR1 is LNHDA and CDR2 is SQIVND (reference sequence). The CDR3 DNA is TGTGCCAGTAACACCGTGGGAAGGGGTAATGAAAAACTGTTTTTT. Its translation is CASNTVGRGNEKLFF. Full variable domain (rest looked up from reference TRBV19 and TRBJ1-4): DGGITQSPKYLFRKEGQNVTLSCEQNLNHDAMYWYRQDPGQGLRLIYYSQIVNDFQKGDIAEGYSVSREKKESFPLTVTSAQKNPTAFYLCASNTVGRGNEKLFFGSGTQLSVL.

The chain links TRBV11-2 to TRBJ1-4; TRBD1 matches 8 bases. The CDR3 runs to 18 residues. V trimming: 1 base; J trimming: 8 bases; junction bases outside the gene matches: 15. Germline V gene lookup returns CDR1 SGHAT and CDR2 FQNNGV. The CDR3 DNA reads TGTGCCAGCAGCTTAGTCTCGCTACGGACAGGGATGGGGGAAAAACTGTTTTTT. Its translation: CASSLVSLRTGMGEKLFF.

The rearrangement uses TRBV19 and TRBJ1-5, with D unresolved. CDR3 length: 13 amino acids. Looked up from germline, CDR1 is LNHDA and CDR2 is SQIVND (reference sequence). Between the trimmed V and J ends, which lost 3 bases and 8 bases, there was a span of 11 bases. In DNA, the CDR3 is TGTGCCAGTAGTATTGTTCTCTCGGAGCCCCAGCATTTT. Its protein product is CASSIVLSEPQHF.

The gene calls are TRBV19 and TRBJ2-7, with D tentatively TRBD1 (6 bases). This CDR3 contains 14 residues. The germline V and J ends were trimmed by 5 bases and 5 bases, with 16 bases remaining between them. Germline CDR1 LNHDA, CDR2 SQIVND (reference sequence). The CDR3 is CASSPQQGFHEQYF. As DNA, the CDR3 is TGTGCCAGTAGTCCACAACAGGGCTTCCACGAGCAGTACTTC.